The sequence of this T cell receptor (beta chain) was determined in a study of blood T cells in healthy people across ages. Notes on the study in general: Getting older went along with TCR beta diversity per million T cells dropping roughly linearly.

Turning to this clonotype: The antigen is not known.

Sample-barcoded 5' priming and a J-beta primer mix drove a second PCR of about 7 to 12 cycles. Each TCR beta cDNA got a 12-nucleotide random molecular identifier. MiXCR was run by TCRdb on the 5' RACE reads, yielding one entry per CDR3 protein. The sample records about 1.4 million distinct CDR3 sequences, roughly 60% being singletons. Germline V gene lookup returns CDR1 SGHTA and CDR2 FQGNSA. The V end was cut by 1 base, the J end by 8 bases, with 11 bases between. There are 13 residues in the CDR3. Sequenced input: blood. The chain recombines TRBV7-2 with TRBJ1-2; D gene uncertain. The receptor was derived from a man younger than 35 in good health. The CDR3, as DNA: TGTGCCAGCAGCTTAGACGGAATGTACGGCTACACCTTC. It translates to CASSLDGMYGYTF. Combining the CDR3 with reference TRBV7-2 and TRBJ1-2 gives the whole variable domain GAGVSQSPSNKVTEKGKDVELRCDPISGHTALYWYRQSLGQGLEFLIYFQGNSAPDKSGLPSDRFSAERTGGSVSTLTIQRTQQEDSAVYLCASSLDGMYGYTFGSGTRLTVV.